This TCR beta chain was sequenced during a study of blood T cell repertoires in COVID-19. Looking at the study overall: Sites in the United States, Italy and Spain provided acute and convalescent COVID-19 samples. The cDNA or gDNA used as material had been derived from T cells, B-cell-depleted T cells, or PBMCs.

Original processing methods: Amplification with reference gene primers provided the estimates of nucleated cell counts. TCRdb keeps only in-frame clones here, not all; method: immunoSEQ multiplex PCR. The V and J calls and clone size are taken from that table; D and trimming were inferred from the DNA. The repertoire holds about 130,000 clones, 70% to 85% seen once, with less than 15% in the top ten. The CDR3 length is 15 residues. CDR1 is SNHLY, CDR2 FYNNEI, per germline. V was pared by 8 bases and J by 4 bases, with 12 bases of the junction left unmatched. Material for sequencing was peripheral blood. The receptor was derived from a woman aged 55-69 years with acute or convalescent COVID-19. The gene calls are TRBV2 and TRBJ1-2; 8 bases map to TRBD1. The chain's CDR3 is CASGTGGVESYGYTF. The CDR3, as DNA: TGTGCCAGCGGGACAGGAGGAGTAGAAAGCTATGGCTACACCTTC. The full variable domain, in which reference TRBV2 and TRBJ1-2 provide the parts outside the CDR3, is EPEVTQTPSHQVTQMGQEVILRCVPISNHLYFYWYRQILGQKVEFLVSFYNNEISEKSEIFDDQFSVERPDGSNFTLKIRSTKLEDSAMYFCASGTGGVESYGYTFGSGTRLTVV.